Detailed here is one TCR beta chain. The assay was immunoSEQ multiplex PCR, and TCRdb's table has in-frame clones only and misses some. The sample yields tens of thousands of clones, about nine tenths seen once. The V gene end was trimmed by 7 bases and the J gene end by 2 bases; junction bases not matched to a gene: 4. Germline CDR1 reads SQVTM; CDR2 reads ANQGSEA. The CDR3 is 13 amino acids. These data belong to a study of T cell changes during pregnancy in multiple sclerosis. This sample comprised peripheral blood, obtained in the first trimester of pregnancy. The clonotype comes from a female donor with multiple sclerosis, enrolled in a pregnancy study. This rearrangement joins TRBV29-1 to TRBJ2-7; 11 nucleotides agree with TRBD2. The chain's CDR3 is CSGTSGSTYEQYF. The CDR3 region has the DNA TGCAGCGGTACTAGCGGGAGCACCTACGAGCAGTACTTC.